This TCR beta chain was sequenced for a study of regulatory T cells in long-lasting Graves disease. General study findings and limits: Few sampled subjects may have lowered accuracy.

The time point denotes: newly diagnosed GD, antithyroid drugs for less than 3 months. The TCR library used RNA extracted from PBMCs. This clonotype was detected many times. Its specificity is unknown. HTBI primers from iRepertoire and Arm-PCR of CDR3 regions yielded the TCR beta libraries. TCRdb analysed the multiplex PCR reads with MiXCR anew, one entry per CDR3 protein. The data contain around 480,000 distinct CDR3 sequences, 15% to 20% of them seen just once; the ten biggest clones take up 9.5% to 15%. The same sample was also studied in work on T cells in Graves' hyperthyroidism and ophthalmopathy. From that second work: Peripheral blood also featured most of the thyroid clonotypes expanded above 0.001.

This TCR came from a man between 35 and 55 years old with Graves disease. The sample consisted of peripheral blood mononuclear cells (PBMCs), taken at new diagnosis, from a patient treated with antithyroid drugs.

This CDR3 reads CASSQESEQYF. The CDR3 DNA reads as TGTGCCAGCAGCCAAGAATCCGAGCAGTACTTC. The V gene is TRBV3-1, the J gene TRBJ2-7; D is ambiguous. V lost 0 bases and J 6 bases, leaving 3 bases between the germline ends. The CDR3 contains 11 residues. Germline V gene sequence: CDR1 LGHDT, CDR2 YNNKEL (reference sequence).